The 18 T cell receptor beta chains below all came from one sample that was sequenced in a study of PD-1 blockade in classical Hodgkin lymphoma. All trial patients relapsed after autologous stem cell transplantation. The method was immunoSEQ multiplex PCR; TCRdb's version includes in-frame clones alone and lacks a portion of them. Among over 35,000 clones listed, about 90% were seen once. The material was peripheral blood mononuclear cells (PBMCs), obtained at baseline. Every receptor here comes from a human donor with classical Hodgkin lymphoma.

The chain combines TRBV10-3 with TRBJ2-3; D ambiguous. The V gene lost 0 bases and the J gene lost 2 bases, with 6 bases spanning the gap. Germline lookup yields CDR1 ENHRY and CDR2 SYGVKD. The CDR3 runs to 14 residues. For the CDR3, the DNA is TGTGCCATCAGTGAGTCGGGAAACACAGATACGCAGTATTTT. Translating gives CAISESGNTDTQYF.

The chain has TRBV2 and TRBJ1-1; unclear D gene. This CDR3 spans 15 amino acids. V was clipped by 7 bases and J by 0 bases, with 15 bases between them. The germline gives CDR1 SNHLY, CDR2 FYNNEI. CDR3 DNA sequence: TGTGCCAGCACTGTTCTTGCATCCATGAACACTGAAGCTTTCTTT. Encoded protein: CASTVLASMNTEAFF.

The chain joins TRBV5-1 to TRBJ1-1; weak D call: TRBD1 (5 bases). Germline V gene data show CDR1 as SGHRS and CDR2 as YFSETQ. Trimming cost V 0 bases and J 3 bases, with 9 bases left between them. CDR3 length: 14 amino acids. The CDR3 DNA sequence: TGCGCCAGCAGCTTGGACGGCAGGGACACTGAAGCTTTCTTT. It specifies CASSLDGRDTEAFF.

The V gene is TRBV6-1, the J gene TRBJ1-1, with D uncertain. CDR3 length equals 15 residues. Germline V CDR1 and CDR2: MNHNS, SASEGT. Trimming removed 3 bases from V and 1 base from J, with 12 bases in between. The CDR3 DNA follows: TGTGCCAGCAGTGAGAACAGCGCCGCGAACACTGAAGCTTTCTTT. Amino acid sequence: CASSENSAANTEAFF.

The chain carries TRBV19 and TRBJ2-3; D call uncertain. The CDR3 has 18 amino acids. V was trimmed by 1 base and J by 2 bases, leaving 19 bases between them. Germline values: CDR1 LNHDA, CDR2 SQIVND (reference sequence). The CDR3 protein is CASSIVDAIRPDTDTQYF. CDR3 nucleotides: TGTGCCAGTAGTATAGTGGACGCCATCCGACCGGACACAGATACGCAGTATTTT.

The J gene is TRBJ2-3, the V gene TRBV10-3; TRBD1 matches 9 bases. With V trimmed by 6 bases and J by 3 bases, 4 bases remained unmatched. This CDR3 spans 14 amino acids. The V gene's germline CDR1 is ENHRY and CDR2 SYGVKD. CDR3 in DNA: TGTGCCATCAGCCCGGGACAGGGAACAGATACGCAGTATTTT. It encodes CAISPGQGTDTQYF.

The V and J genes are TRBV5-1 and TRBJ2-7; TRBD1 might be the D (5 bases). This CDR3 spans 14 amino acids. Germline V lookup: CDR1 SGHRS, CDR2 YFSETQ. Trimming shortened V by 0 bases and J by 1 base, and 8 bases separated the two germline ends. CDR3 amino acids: CASSLEGHSYEQYF. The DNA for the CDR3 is TGCGCCAGCAGCTTGGAGGGGCATTCCTACGAGCAGTACTTC.

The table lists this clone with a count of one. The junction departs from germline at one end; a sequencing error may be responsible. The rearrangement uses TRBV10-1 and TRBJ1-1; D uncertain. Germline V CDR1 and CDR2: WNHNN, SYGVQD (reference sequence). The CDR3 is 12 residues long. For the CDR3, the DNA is TGCGCCAGCAGGGAGTCGGGCACTGAAGCTTTCTTT. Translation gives CASRESGTEAFF.

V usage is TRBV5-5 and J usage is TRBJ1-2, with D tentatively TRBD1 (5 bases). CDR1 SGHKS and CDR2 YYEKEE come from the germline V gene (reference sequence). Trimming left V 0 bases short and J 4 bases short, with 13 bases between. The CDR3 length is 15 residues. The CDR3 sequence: CASSLETGPPYGYTF. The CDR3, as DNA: TGTGCCAGCAGCTTGGAAACAGGTCCACCCTATGGCTACACCTTC.

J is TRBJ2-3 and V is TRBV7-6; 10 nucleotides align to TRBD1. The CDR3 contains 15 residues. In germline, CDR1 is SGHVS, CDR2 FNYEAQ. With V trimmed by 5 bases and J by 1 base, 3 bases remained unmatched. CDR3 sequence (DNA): TGTGCCAGCAGCCAGACAGGGGGCGGCACAGATACGCAGTATTTT. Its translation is CASSQTGGGTDTQYF.

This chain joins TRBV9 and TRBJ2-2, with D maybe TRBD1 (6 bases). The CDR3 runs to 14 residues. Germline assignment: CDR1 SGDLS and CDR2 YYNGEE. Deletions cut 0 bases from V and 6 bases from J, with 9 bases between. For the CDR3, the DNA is TGTGCCAGCAGCGTAGCCTCAGGGGCCGGGGAGCTGTTTTTT. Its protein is CASSVASGAGELFF.

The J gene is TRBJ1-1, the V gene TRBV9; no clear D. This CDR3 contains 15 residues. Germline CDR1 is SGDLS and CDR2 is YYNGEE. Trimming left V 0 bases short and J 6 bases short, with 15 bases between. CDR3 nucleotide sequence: TGTGCCAGCAGCGTAGGGCACCACCGCGGGGCTGAAGCTTTCTTT. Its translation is CASSVGHHRGAEAFF.

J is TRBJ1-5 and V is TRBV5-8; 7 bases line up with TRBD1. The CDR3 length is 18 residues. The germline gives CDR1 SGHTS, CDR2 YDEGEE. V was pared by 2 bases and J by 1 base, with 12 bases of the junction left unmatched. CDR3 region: CASSLRAGGGLSNQPQHF. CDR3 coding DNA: TGTGCCAGCAGCTTAAGGGCAGGGGGGGGCTTGAGCAATCAGCCCCAGCATTTT.

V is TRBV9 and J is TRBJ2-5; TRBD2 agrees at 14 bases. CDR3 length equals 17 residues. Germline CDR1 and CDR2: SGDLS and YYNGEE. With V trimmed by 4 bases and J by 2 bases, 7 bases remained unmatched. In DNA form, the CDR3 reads TGTGCCAGCAGCCCGCGACTAGCGGGAGGGCGGCAAGAGACCCAGTACTTC. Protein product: CASSPRLAGGRQETQYF.

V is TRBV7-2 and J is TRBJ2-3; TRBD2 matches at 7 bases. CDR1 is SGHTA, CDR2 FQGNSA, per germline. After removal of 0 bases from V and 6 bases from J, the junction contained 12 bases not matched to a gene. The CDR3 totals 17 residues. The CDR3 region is CASSLAGGGAGFDTQYF. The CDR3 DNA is TGTGCCAGCAGCTTAGCGGGCGGGGGAGCGGGATTTGATACGCAGTATTTT.

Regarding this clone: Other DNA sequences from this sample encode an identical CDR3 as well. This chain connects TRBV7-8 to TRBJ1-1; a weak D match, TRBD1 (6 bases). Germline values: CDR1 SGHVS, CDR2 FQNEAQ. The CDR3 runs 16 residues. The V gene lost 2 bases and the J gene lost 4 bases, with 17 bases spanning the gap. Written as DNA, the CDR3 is TGTGCCAGCAGCTTAAACGGACGACAGGTGGGCACTGAAGCTTTCTTT. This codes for CASSLNGRQVGTEAFF.

The CDR3 sequence: CASSLALAGVYEQFF. The DNA for the CDR3 is TGCGCCAGCAGCTTGGCCTTAGCGGGAGTCTATGAGCAGTTCTTC. V is TRBV5-1 and J is TRBJ2-1; 9 bases are a match to TRBD2. Trimming removed 0 bases from V and 8 bases from J; junction bases left unmatched: 6. There are 15 residues in the CDR3. Germline lookup yields CDR1 SGHRS and CDR2 YFSETQ.

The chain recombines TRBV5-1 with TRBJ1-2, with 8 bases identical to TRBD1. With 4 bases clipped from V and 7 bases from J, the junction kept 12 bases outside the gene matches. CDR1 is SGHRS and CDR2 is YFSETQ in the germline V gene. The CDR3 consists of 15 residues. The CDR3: CASSPRQGTVGGYTF. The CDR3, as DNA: TGCGCCAGCAGCCCGAGACAGGGGACAGTCGGTGGCTACACCTTC.